What follows describes a single T cell receptor beta chain. No cognate antigen has been identified for it. One base away there is no much larger clone; base qualities are not given. Library preparation was by the immunoSEQ multiplex PCR assay. The multiplex PCR relied on a mix of 60 forward primers for TCR Vbeta segments and 13 reverse primers for TCR Jbeta segments. Amplification of the CDR3 region of rearranged TCR beta genes was performed with a multiplex PCR assay on genomic DNA. The amplified TCR beta libraries were sequenced on the Illumina HiSeq System as 87-base-pair reads. In the authors' own workflow: A later analysis counted tens of millions of unique TCR beta chains across the 700 or so repertoires, and some 12 million of these chains were shared by at least two donors. Raw reads were error-corrected and collapsed into unique sequences with a nearest-neighbor algorithm that merged closely related sequences to remove PCR and sequencing errors. To assign V, D and J gene segments, CDR3 sequences were aligned to IMGT reference sequences. Each retained sequence needed at least a six-nucleotide match to both a V gene segment and a J gene segment. Rearrangements were called productive when the CDR3 lacked stop codons and stayed in frame with V and J; all others were non-productive. Following IMGT convention, CDR3 was defined as the stretch from the second conserved V-encoded cysteine to the conserved J-encoded phenylalanine. In an earlier analysis of roughly 610 of the donors, sequences lacking an unambiguous match to a single V gene segment were excluded. In an earlier analysis of 500 to 750 of the donors, V segments were called functional above 56.7% productive rearrangements and were called segregating when the between-donor standard deviation exceeded 5%. A statistical classification framework was developed to diagnose cytomegalovirus status using the catalog of TCR beta chain sequences. A later analysis assigned V and J genes by comparing TCR nucleotide sequences with IMGT/GENE-DB human TR gene sequences. A later analysis assigned CDR3 sequences and most-parsimonious VDJ recombination scenarios with the TCRdist pipeline. In a later analysis, each TCR beta chain was defined by its CDR3 amino acid sequence together with its V-gene family, and reads lacking a unique V-gene family were excluded. As a way to deal with suspected cross-contamination and a sequencing artifact, a later analysis dropped roughly 620 nucleotide sequences that were highly shared and had low generation probability. A later analysis calculated a clonal expansion index for each public chain from normalized within-repertoire ranks of inferred template counts. In a later analysis, generation probabilities were computed using a VDJ recombination model fitted to out-of-frame rearrangements, and the results were checked against IGoR. In a later analysis, hypergeometric tests were used to score TCR-TCR, TCR-HLA and TCR-CMV co-occurrence, with a repertoire-size bias correction applied to TCR pairs. False discovery rates were estimated in a later analysis by permuting HLA or CMV assignments 20 times. In a later analysis, co-occurring TCRs were grouped with DBSCAN, and TCRdist sequence similarity was added when clustering was performed within HLA-allele-positive subsets. Co-occurrence clustering excluded repertoires with fewer than 30,000 or more than 120,000 public chains, plus five with anomalous nucleotide sharing. TCRdb retrieved this table from immuneACCESS and kept in-frame rearrangements only. Not all clones are present; in checked studies, unresolved V genes account for under half, and no reason is known for the remainder. The V and J calls and clone size are taken from that table; D and trimming were inferred from the DNA. The sample table lists some 120,000 clones, around 61% of them with a count of one. 2.2% of the sample belongs to the ten largest clones.

These data come from a study of cytomegalovirus exposure and HLA in healthy donors (dated by TCRdb to the late 2010s). Regarding the complete study: An earlier analysis of 587 of the donors reported about 300 Gb of sequence data and 95 million to 120 million unique TCR beta sequences obtained from approximately 180 million T cells. Approximately 310 gigabases of sequencing data and approximately 84 million unique TCR sequences were included in an early release covering roughly 600 HLA-typed donors. The genetic ancestry cluster associated with self-reported Caucasian donors included around four fifths of the roughly 360 genotyped donors. The study aimed to test whether signatures of past pathogen exposure could be identified by cataloging public T cell receptors. The study used immunosequencing to profile the T cell repertoires of under 700 subjects and linked those repertoires to cytomegalovirus serostatus. Besides the first cohort of around 670 subjects, a separate validation cohort made up of over a hundred different subjects was used. The study combined high-throughput TCR immunosequencing, statistical association of individual TCRs with disease status, and machine learning to predict cytomegalovirus infection status. A later analysis re-examined previously published TCR beta repertoires from roughly 650 donors and added high-resolution HLA genotyping to investigate patterns of TCR occurrence. In the later analysis, no new phenotypic data were used to find candidate immune exposures; instead, reliance was placed on TCR beta sequences and their occurrence across donors. An earlier analysis of fewer than 700 of the donors applied high-throughput TCR beta sequencing to assess whether each TCR beta V gene segment acted as functional or pseudogenic. Donor age, sex, ethnicity and CMV serostatus were collected together with the repertoire data. A later genetic analysis took genome-wide SNP genotypes for about 55% of the 666 donors and used that subset as a discovery cohort. All discovery cohort repertoires had been generated using a single sequencing platform. HLA typing covered class I and class II loci at four-digit resolution. Typing coverage varied by locus: about 629-640 donors for A, B, C, DRB1 and DQB1; approximately 560 for DQA1; more than 600 for DPA1; around 450 for DPB1. Roughly 5 DR-DQ haplotypes were handled as single units for association and clustering because linkage in the cohort was strong. Among over 350 genotyped donors of the cohort, an average of approximately 230,000 unique TCR beta nucleotide sequences were sequenced per donor, roughly 20% of them non-productive. Findings and caveats that apply to the study as a whole: This cohort had only TCR beta chains sequenced, and the lack of alpha or paired-chain data limited which features could be detected. Strong co-occurrence of HLA alleles, especially DR and DQ, made assigning TCR associations to individual alleles difficult. A further reported finding was that TCR beta sequences accurately predicted the HLA-A and HLA-B alleles for most subjects in the first cohort. The classifier was reported to diagnose cytomegalovirus status with high specificity and sensitivity in both the original cohort and the validation cohort. Roughly uniform sequencing depth across donors was assumed in presence/absence analyses, although this assumption may not hold. In a later analysis, most CMV-associated TCR beta chains were found to appear HLA-restricted, with HLA associations seemingly driven largely by CMV exposure. In a later analysis, HLA-associated TCR beta chains were found to be more clonally expanded and to have lower generation probabilities than equally common non-associated chains. In a later analysis, several top co-occurrence clusters were reported to appear linked to parvovirus B19, influenza, CMV and Epstein-Barr virus. Because some donors lacked HLA typing at each locus, the association tests relied only on the typed subset. For the cohort, immune exposure information was limited to CMV serostatus. In a later genetic analysis, a missense DCLRE1C variant was associated with V-gene and J-gene trimming of TCR beta chains, and the association was replicated in an independent cohort. A group of highly shared sequence variants was considered likely to be a technical artifact of the sequencing pipeline. In an earlier analysis of about 600 of the donors, most TCR beta V segments appeared in productive rearrangements about 87% or about 30% of the time, broadly matching IMGT annotations. In a later analysis, the rate of TCR association differed among HLA loci, with DRB1 alleles having the most associated TCRs and HLA-C alleles having the fewest. The authors suggested that the approach could potentially be generalized to other disease states and immunological phenotypes. The study gave a list of 150 to 200 TCR beta chains associated with cytomegalovirus. A later analysis associated about 17,000 TCR beta sequences with specific HLA alleles at a false discovery rate of 0.05. Most TCR sequences were seen in very few donors, while some public TCRs were found in many individuals. In vitro tests confirmed that a few of the cytomegalovirus-associated TCR beta chains recognize cytomegalovirus antigens. Correlated functional status among segregating V segments might reflect linkage disequilibrium, but an unknown experimental factor could not be ruled out. A later genetic analysis reported fewer N-insertions in productive TCRs among donors in an Asian-associated ancestry cluster than the roughly 700-donor mean. Because counts were too low, more than 15 rarely observed V segments, including chromosome 9 orphons, were left out of the earlier analysis of 500 to 750 of the donors.

In total, more than 500 healthy bone marrow donors made up the cohort. At the time of sampling, all cohort members were nominally healthy, though unrecorded immune exposures were likely present. The donor was CMV seronegative and belonged to the group of under 400 seronegative cohort members. Every donor gave a peripheral blood sample, and the peripheral blood mononuclear cells from that sample were used for TCR beta sequencing. The Qiagen DNeasy Blood Extraction Kit was used to extract genomic DNA from the blood cell samples. The sequencing sample was made of PBMCs. The sequence was collected from a woman aged 30 to 39 in good health and CMV-seronegative.

The CDR3 loop reads CASRDRALYGYTF. In nucleotide form, the sequence is TGTGCCAGCAGGGACAGGGCTCTCTATGGCTACACCTTC. The receptor chain draws on TRBV2 and TRBJ1-2, and 8 junctional nucleotides match TRBD1. V trim: 6 bases; J trim: 4 bases; unmatched bases: 4. The CDR3 measures 13 amino acids from cysteine to phenylalanine. Of the read, only the CDR3 DNA is kept; its 39 bases are in frame from base 1. The germline V gene sets CDR1 to SNHLY and CDR2 to FYNNEI.